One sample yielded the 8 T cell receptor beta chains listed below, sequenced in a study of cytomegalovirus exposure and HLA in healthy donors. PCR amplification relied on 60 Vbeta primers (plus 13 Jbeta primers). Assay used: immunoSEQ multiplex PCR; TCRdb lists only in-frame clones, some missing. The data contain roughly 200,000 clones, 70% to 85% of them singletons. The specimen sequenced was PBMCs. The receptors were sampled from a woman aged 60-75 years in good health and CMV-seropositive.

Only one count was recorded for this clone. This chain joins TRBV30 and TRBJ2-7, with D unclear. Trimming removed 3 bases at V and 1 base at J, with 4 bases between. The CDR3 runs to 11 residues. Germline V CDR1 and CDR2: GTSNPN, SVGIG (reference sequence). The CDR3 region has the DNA TGTGCCTGGAGACGGTCCTACGAGCAGTACTTC. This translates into CAWRRSYEQYF.

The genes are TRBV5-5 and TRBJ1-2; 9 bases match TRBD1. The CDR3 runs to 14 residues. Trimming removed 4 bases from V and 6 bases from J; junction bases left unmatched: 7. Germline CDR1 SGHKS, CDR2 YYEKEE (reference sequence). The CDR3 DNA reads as TGTGCCAGCAGCCCGCGGCACAGGGGGCATGGCTACACCTTC. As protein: CASSPRHRGHGYTF.

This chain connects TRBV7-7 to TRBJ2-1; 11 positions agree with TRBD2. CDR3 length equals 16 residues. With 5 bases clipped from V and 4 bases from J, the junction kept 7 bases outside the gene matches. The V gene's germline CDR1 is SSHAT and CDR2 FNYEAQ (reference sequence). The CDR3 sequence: CASSPASGGLYNEQFF. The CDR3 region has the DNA TGTGCCAGCAGCCCGGCTAGCGGGGGGCTATACAATGAGCAGTTCTTC.

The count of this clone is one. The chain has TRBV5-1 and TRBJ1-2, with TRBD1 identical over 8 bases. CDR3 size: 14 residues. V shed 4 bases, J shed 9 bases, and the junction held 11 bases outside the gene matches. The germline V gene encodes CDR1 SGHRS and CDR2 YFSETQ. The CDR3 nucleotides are TGCGCCAGCAGCCCCCAGACAGGGGAGAGGAGCTACACCTTC. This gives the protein CASSPQTGERSYTF.

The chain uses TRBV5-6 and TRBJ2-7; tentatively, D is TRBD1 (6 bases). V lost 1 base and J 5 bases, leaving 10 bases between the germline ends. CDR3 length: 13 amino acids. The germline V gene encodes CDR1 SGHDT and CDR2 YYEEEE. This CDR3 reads CASSLTGFHEQYF. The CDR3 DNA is TGTGCCAGCAGCTTGACAGGGTTCCACGAGCAGTACTTC.

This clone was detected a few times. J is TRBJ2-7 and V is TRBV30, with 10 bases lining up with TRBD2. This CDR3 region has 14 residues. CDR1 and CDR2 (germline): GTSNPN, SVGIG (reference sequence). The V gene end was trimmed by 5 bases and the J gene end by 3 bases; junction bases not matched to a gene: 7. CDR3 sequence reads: CAWGLGLASYEQYF. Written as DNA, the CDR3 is TGTGCCTGGGGCTTGGGACTAGCGAGCTACGAGCAGTACTTC.

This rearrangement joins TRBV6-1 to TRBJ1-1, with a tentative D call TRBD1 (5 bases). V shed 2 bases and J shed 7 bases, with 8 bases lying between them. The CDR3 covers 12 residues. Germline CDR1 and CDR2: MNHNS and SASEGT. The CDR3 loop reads CASSETTVEAFF. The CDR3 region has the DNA TGTGCCAGCAGTGAAACGACAGTTGAAGCTTTCTTT.

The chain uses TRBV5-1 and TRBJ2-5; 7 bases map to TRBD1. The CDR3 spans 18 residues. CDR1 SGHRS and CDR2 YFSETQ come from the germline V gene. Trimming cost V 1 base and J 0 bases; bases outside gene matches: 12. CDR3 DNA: TGCGCCAGCAGCTTGATCCCCCCGACAGGGCAGGACCAAGAGACCCAGTACTTC. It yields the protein CASSLIPPTGQDQETQYF.